This T cell receptor beta chain was captured in a study of blood T cell repertoires in COVID-19. As for the study in general: PBMCs, B-cell-depleted T cells, or T cells were the source of the cDNA or gDNA that made up the material.

Per the study methods: Cell counts per sample came from amplifying reference gene primers. The protocol was immunoSEQ multiplex PCR, while the TCRdb copy is restricted to in-frame clones and leaves out a portion. V and J calls and clone size follow that table, whereas D and trimming were derived from the DNA. The sample carries almost 400,000 clones, under 90% recorded once. V was pared by 5 bases and J by 10 bases, with 8 bases of the junction left unmatched. The germline CDR1 and CDR2 sequences are SGHTA and FQGTGA. This CDR3 is 14 amino acids long. The sequenced sample consisted of PBMCs or T cells enriched from blood (not recorded which). This chain links TRBV7-3 with TRBJ1-2, with 12 bases identical to TRBD1. The receptor was derived from a woman aged 25 to 39 who had recovered from COVID-19. CDR3 in amino acids: CASSPEAGQGAYTF. The CDR3 DNA reads as TGTGCCAGCAGCCCTGAGGCGGGACAGGGGGCCTACACCTTC. The whole variable domain, remainder taken from reference TRBV7-3 and TRBJ1-2, is GAGVSQTPSNKVTEKGKYVELRCDPISGHTALYWYRQSLGQGPEFLIYFQGTGAADDSGLPNDRFFAVRPEGSVSTLKIQRTERGDSAVYLCASSPEAGQGAYTFGSGTRLTVV.